These 32 T cell receptor beta chains were all obtained from the same sample, sequenced in a study of Ad26.COV2.S vaccination and SARS-CoV-2 variants. Profiled with immunoSEQ multiplex PCR; TCRdb holds only in-frame clones, not every one. This sample has about 350,000 clones, with around nine tenths found just once. Treatment here: some 20 received Ad26.COV2.S at low or high dose, single or two shots; 5 received placebo; per-sample allocation not given. Day 63 following the first vaccine or placebo injection was when the samples were taken. This material consisted of peripheral blood, taken in a trial of Ad26.COV2.S vaccine versus placebo. The receptors shown here come from a person aged 18-65 years who received the Ad26.COV2.S COVID-19 vaccine or a placebo.

V and J are TRBV5-6 and TRBJ2-1; D perhaps matches TRBD2 (6 bases). This CDR3 comprises 16 residues. V was pared by 0 bases and J by 3 bases, with 13 bases between. Germline V gene data show CDR1 as SGHDT and CDR2 as YYEEEE. For the CDR3, the DNA is TGTGCCAGCAGCTTGGTGGGTGGAGGGGACTACAATGAGCAGTTCTTC. Residues: CASSLVGGGDYNEQFF.

The rearrangement uses TRBV7-9 and TRBJ2-6; TRBD2 aligns across 9 bases. CDR1 is SEHNR and CDR2 is FQNEAQ in the germline V gene (reference sequence). The CDR3 is made up of 18 amino acids. V shed 6 bases and J 0 bases; nucleotides not matched to a gene: 9. For the CDR3, the DNA is TGTGCCAGCAGTCCCAAGCGGGAGGTACTCTCTGGGGCCAACGTCCTGACTTTC. It translates to CASSPKREVLSGANVLTF. Full variable domain (rest looked up from reference TRBV7-9 and TRBJ2-6): DTGVSQNPRHKITKRGQNVTFRCDPISEHNRLYWYRQTLGQGPEFLTYFQNEAQLEKSRLLSDRFSAERPKGSFSTLEIQRTEQGDSAMYLCASSPKREVLSGANVLTFGAGSRLTVL.

The chain recombines TRBV10-3 with TRBJ1-5; a possible D gene is TRBD1 (5 bases). The germline CDR1 and CDR2 sequences are ENHRY and SYGVKD. V was cut by 4 bases and J by 2 bases, with 9 bases left in between. The CDR3 sequence is 14 residues long. The CDR3 region is CAISGVTGNQPQHF. The CDR3 DNA follows: TGTGCCATCAGTGGAGTGACAGGCAATCAGCCCCAGCATTTT.

This chain links TRBV5-4 with TRBJ2-5; tentatively, D is TRBD1 (5 bases). Germline CDR1 and CDR2: SGHNT and YYREEE (reference sequence). The ends were cut back, 0 bases at V and 3 bases at J, with 6 bases in the middle. The CDR3 extends over 13 amino acids. CDR3 loop: CASSLEGKETQYF. DNA for the CDR3: TGTGCCAGCAGCTTGGAGGGGAAAGAGACCCAGTACTTC.

The chain couples TRBV6-5 to TRBJ1-2; no clear D gene. V lost 11 bases to trimming and J lost 4 bases, with 11 bases between them. Germline CDR1 and CDR2: MNHEY and SVGAGI. CDR3 length: 11 amino acids. The CDR3 DNA follows: TGTGCCGTCTTTGGGAGCTATGGCTACACCTTC. This codes for CAVFGSYGYTF.

The chain uses TRBV7-6 and TRBJ1-6, with D unresolved. CDR1 is SGHVS, CDR2 FNYEAQ, per germline. Trimming left V 1 base short and J 7 bases short, with 5 bases between. This CDR3 region has 13 residues. The chain's CDR3 is CASSLGGNSPLHF. CDR3 sequence (DNA): TGTGCCAGCAGCTTAGGGGGAAATTCACCCCTCCACTTT.

This clone was seen a single time. V and J are TRBV6-5 and TRBJ1-1; D uncertain. Trimming removed 6 bases from V and 6 bases from J, with 17 bases in between. From germline, CDR1 is MNHEY and CDR2 SVGAGI. This CDR3 is built from 14 residues. The CDR3 nucleotides read TGTGCCAGCAGCGACGGGAACTTAGTCGCTGAAGCTTTCTTT. Residues: CASSDGNLVAEAFF.

This sequence joins TRBV14 and TRBJ1-2; D possibly corresponds to TRBD1 (6 bases). There are 16 residues in the CDR3. V was shortened by 4 bases and J by 0 bases, with 15 bases between the two germline ends. Germline CDR1 is SGHDN and CDR2 is FVKESK. The DNA for the CDR3 is TGTGCCAGCAGCCGGCACACGACAGGATCTAACTATGGCTACACCTTC. Translation gives CASSRHTTGSNYGYTF.

The V and J genes are TRBV4-1 and TRBJ1-1, with a weak D call TRBD1 (5 bases). Per germline, CDR1 MGHRA and CDR2 YSYEKL. The CDR3 has 16 amino acids. Trimming removed 0 bases at V and 5 bases at J, with 16 bases between. Here the CDR3 DNA reads TGCGCCAGCAGCCAAGATCGGGGAGGGGAGAGGACTGAAGCTTTCTTT. Residues: CASSQDRGGERTEAFF.

V and J are TRBV4-3 and TRBJ1-4; D is unresolved. V was trimmed by 0 bases and J by 0 bases, leaving 5 bases between them. Germline CDR1 is LGHNA and CDR2 is YSLEER. The CDR3 is 15 amino acids. The CDR3 DNA follows: TGCGCCAGCAGCCAAGATTTAACAACTAATGAAAAACTGTTTTTT. Translation: CASSQDLTTNEKLFF.

CDR3 residues: CASSLDRPTDTQYF. The CDR3 DNA sequence: TGTGCCAGCAGCTTAGACAGGCCCACAGATACGCAGTATTTT. The chain recombines TRBV7-2 with TRBJ2-3, with D perhaps TRBD1 (5 bases). The CDR3 loop spans 14 amino acids. V was pared by 1 base and J by 2 bases, with 7 bases between. CDR1 is SGHTA, CDR2 FQGNSA, per germline.

The genes are TRBV5-5 and TRBJ1-4, with D unclear. The CDR3 consists of 14 residues. V was cut by 0 bases and J by 8 bases, with 11 bases left in between. Germline V CDR1 and CDR2: SGHKS, YYEKEE (reference sequence). This chain's CDR3 is CASSLADYGEKLFF. The CDR3 DNA reads TGTGCCAGCAGCTTGGCCGATTACGGAGAAAAACTGTTTTTT.

This clone was counted between two and nine times. V gene TRBV5-4 combines with J gene TRBJ1-6, with no clear D. The CDR3 contains 13 residues. Per germline, CDR1 SGHNT and CDR2 YYREEE (reference sequence). V was pared by 1 base and J by 9 bases, with 8 bases between. CDR3 coding DNA: TGTGCCAGCAGCTTGTATGGGGTTTCACCCCTCCACTTT. Amino acid sequence: CASSLYGVSPLHF.

This clone came up a few times. The genes are TRBV5-1 and TRBJ2-7, with 9 positions matching TRBD2. The germline V gene encodes CDR1 SGHRS and CDR2 YFSETQ. V lost 5 bases and J lost 1; bases outside the gene matches: 19. CDR3 size: 19 residues. CDR3 nucleotide sequence: TGCGCCAGCAGAGCTTTAGGGTTCGGCCTAGCGGGATTTTCCTACGAGCAGTACTTC. Translating gives CASRALGFGLAGFSYEQYF. The full variable domain, completed using reference TRBV5-1 and TRBJ2-7, is KAGVTQTPRYLIKTRGQQVTLSCSPISGHRSVSWYQQTPGQGLQFLFEYFSETQRNKGNFPGRFSGRQFSNSRSEMNVSTLELGDSALYLCASRALGFGLAGFSYEQYFGPGTRLTVT.

The V call is TRBV28, the J call TRBJ2-6, with 7 bases matching TRBD1. Germline CDR1 MDHEN, CDR2 SYDVKM. This CDR3 is 16 amino acids long. V gave up 5 bases and J gave up 4 bases; unmatched junction bases: 8. The CDR3 DNA follows: TGTGCCAGCAGTCCAATCGGACAGGACGGGGCCAACGTCCTGACTTTC. Its translation: CASSPIGQDGANVLTF. Variable domain in full (rest from reference TRBV28 and TRBJ2-6): DVKVTQSSRYLVKRTGEKVFLECVQDMDHENMFWYRQDPGLGLRLIYFSYDVKMKEKGDIPEGYSVSREKKERFSLILESASTNQTSMYLCASSPIGQDGANVLTFGAGSRLTVL.

The gene calls are TRBV11-1 and TRBJ1-2; weak D call: TRBD1 (6 bases). The CDR3 is made up of 13 amino acids. Germline V CDR1 and CDR2: SGHAT, FQDESV (reference sequence). Trimming cost V 4 bases and J 2 bases, with 8 bases left between them. In DNA, the CDR3 is TGTGCCAGCAGCTCGACAGGAAACTATGGCTACACCTTC. Protein: CASSSTGNYGYTF.

This chain uses TRBV18 with TRBJ2-3; perhaps TRBD2 as D (5 bases). The CDR3 extends over 14 amino acids. V shed 5 bases and J shed 3 bases, with 12 bases lying between them. Germline V gene lookup returns CDR1 KGHSH and CDR2 LQKENI. The CDR3 nucleotides read TGTGCCAGCTCAAATAGCGCCGAGACAGATACGCAGTATTTT. Encoded protein: CASSNSAETDTQYF.

The chain is built from TRBV15 and TRBJ1-5, with unresolved D. V was shortened by 7 bases and J by 4 bases, with 5 bases between the two germline ends. The V gene's germline CDR1 is LNHNV and CDR2 YYDKDF (reference sequence). The CDR3 spans 11 residues. The CDR3 loop is CATIGNQPQHF. DNA of the CDR3: TGTGCCACCATAGGAAATCAGCCCCAGCATTTT. Combining the CDR3 with reference TRBV15 and TRBJ1-5 gives the whole variable domain DAMVIQNPRYQVTQFGKPVTLSCSQTLNHNVMYWYQQKSSQAPKLLFHYYDKDFNNEADTPDNFQSRRPNTSFCFLDIRSPGLGDTAMYLCATIGNQPQHFGDGTRLSIL.

The V call is TRBV13, the J call TRBJ1-1; TRBD1 aligns across 7 bases. The germline V gene encodes CDR1 PRHDT and CDR2 FYEKMQ (reference sequence). The V and J ends lost 5 bases and 1 base, in that order; junction bases with no gene match: 4. The CDR3 spans 14 residues. The CDR3 here is CASSRTGKNTEAFF. The CDR3 DNA reads TGTGCCAGCAGCCGGACAGGCAAGAACACTGAAGCTTTCTTT.

This chain connects TRBV5-6 to TRBJ1-2, with D unresolved. Trimming cost V 4 bases and J 3 bases, with 7 bases left between them. The CDR3 is 12 residues long. The germline CDR1 and CDR2 sequences are SGHDT and YYEEEE. The CDR3 nucleotides are TGTGCCAGCAGCAGGCAGGACTATGGCTACACCTTC. Encoded protein: CASSRQDYGYTF.

The chain couples TRBV5-1 to TRBJ1-4; D is unresolved. Germline CDR1 is SGHRS and CDR2 is YFSETQ. The ends were cut back, 1 base at V and 4 bases at J, with 5 bases in the middle. This CDR3 is 13 amino acids long. For the CDR3, the DNA is TGCGCCAGCAGCTTGACCGTTAATGAAAAACTGTTTTTT. This encodes CASSLTVNEKLFF.

The V call is TRBV5-5, the J call TRBJ1-2; D uncertain. Trimming removed 0 bases at V and 4 bases at J, with 13 bases between. This CDR3 is 15 amino acids long. Germline CDR1 and CDR2: SGHKS and YYEKEE (reference sequence). DNA for the CDR3: TGTGCCAGCAGCTTGGTTATCGGCGTGAGCTATGGCTACACCTTC. Translating gives CASSLVIGVSYGYTF.

The chain is built from TRBV18 and TRBJ2-3; no firm D call. Germline-derived CDR1 and CDR2 are KGHSH and LQKENI. The CDR3 runs 13 residues. The V end lost 2 bases, the J end lost 3 bases, and 6 bases lay between the germline ends. The chain's CDR3 is CASSPTETDTQYF. CDR3 nucleotides: TGTGCCAGCTCACCAACGGAAACAGATACGCAGTATTTT.

The chain uses TRBV6-5 and TRBJ1-1, with TRBD1 as a possible D gene (6 bases). Looked up from germline, CDR1 is MNHEY and CDR2 is SVGAGI. There are 16 residues in the CDR3. V was trimmed by 0 bases and J by 0 bases, leaving 11 bases between them. CDR3 sequence reads: CASSYSRGALNTEAFF. The CDR3 DNA follows: TGTGCCAGCAGTTACTCGCGGGGGGCACTGAACACTGAAGCTTTCTTT.

This chain links TRBV5-1 with TRBJ2-1; D remains unclear. Trimming stripped 4 bases from V and 4 bases from J, with 9 bases between. CDR3 length: 13 residues. Germline CDR1 SGHRS, CDR2 YFSETQ. CDR3 bases: TGCGCCAGCAGCGCTAGATCTTACAATGAGCAGTTCTTC. Amino acids: CASSARSYNEQFF.

The chain employs TRBV10-3 and TRBJ1-2; D is unresolved. CDR3 size: 12 residues. Germline values: CDR1 ENHRY, CDR2 SYGVKD. V shed 7 bases and J shed 3 bases, with 9 bases lying between them. The CDR3 sequence: CAINAGDYGYTF. CDR3 sequence (DNA): TGTGCCATCAACGCGGGCGACTATGGCTACACCTTC.

This rearrangement joins TRBV24-1 to TRBJ2-1, with a possible D match to TRBD2 (6 bases). The germline V gene encodes CDR1 KGHDR and CDR2 SFDVKD. The CDR3 is 11 residues long. V was clipped by 10 bases and J by 7 bases, with 10 bases between them. The CDR3 bases are TGTGCCACGGGACTCCTAAATGAGCAGTTCTTC. Its protein is CATGLLNEQFF.

The rearrangement joins TRBV5-8 to TRBJ1-5, with no clear D. The CDR3 sequence is 16 residues long. Trimming took 1 base from V and 0 from J, leaving 11 bases between them. The V gene's germline CDR1 is SGHTS and CDR2 YDEGEE. CDR3 region: CASSLLETYSNQPQHF. CDR3 in DNA: TGTGCCAGCAGCTTGTTGGAGACTTATAGCAATCAGCCCCAGCATTTT.

The rearrangement links TRBV4-2 to TRBJ2-5, with D possibly matching TRBD2 (5 bases). Germline lookup yields CDR1 LGHNA and CDR2 YNFKEQ. V was trimmed by 0 bases and J by 5 bases, leaving 10 bases between them. The CDR3 runs to 14 residues. This CDR3 is CASSQDGRRETQYF. The CDR3 DNA follows: TGTGCCAGCAGCCAAGATGGACGGAGGGAGACCCAGTACTTC.

A single count supports this clone. The chain joins TRBV27 to TRBJ2-1; 10 nucleotides match TRBD2. The germline gives CDR1 MNHEY, CDR2 SMNVEV (reference sequence). The CDR3 length is 15 residues. V was pared by 5 bases and J by 6 bases, with 7 bases of the junction left unmatched. The CDR3 protein is CASSKLAGHFNEQFF. CDR3 nucleotide sequence: TGTGCCAGCAGTAAACTAGCGGGGCACTTCAATGAGCAGTTCTTC.

V usage is TRBV11-2 and J usage is TRBJ1-3; a possible D gene is TRBD1 (5 bases). The CDR3 loop spans 16 amino acids. Germline V gene data show CDR1 as SGHAT and CDR2 as FQNNGV. V was shortened by 4 bases and J by 0 bases, with 13 bases between the two germline ends. CDR3 in amino acids: CASSWSSGNSGNTIYF. Here the CDR3 DNA reads TGTGCCAGCAGCTGGTCCTCAGGGAACTCTGGAAACACCATATATTTT.

This chain links TRBV11-3 with TRBJ2-2; 8 positions agree with TRBD1. The CDR3 is 14 amino acids. The germline CDR1 and CDR2 sequences are SGHNT and YENEEA. V lost 5 bases and J lost 7; bases outside the gene matches: 6. CDR3 bases: TGTGCCAGCAGCGTAAAACAGGGGGTCGGGGAGCTGTTTTTT. As protein: CASSVKQGVGELFF.